The T cell receptor beta chain described here comes from a study of cytomegalovirus exposure and HLA in healthy donors. Amplification used 60 Vbeta primers and 13 Jbeta primers. Produced via immunoSEQ multiplex PCR; TCRdb's table is partial and in-frame only. The data show about 43,000 clones, with roughly 64% seen just once and 12% held by the top ten. Notes on this clone: Its target is unknown.

This CDR3 comprises 14 residues. CDR1 and CDR2 from the germline V gene are SGHNT and YENEEA. Trimming shortened V by 9 bases and J by 5 bases, and 20 bases separated the two germline ends. Study conclusions and caveats: Data from an earlier analysis indicated that most TCR beta V segments were productive either about 90% or about 30% of the time.

Sequences were obtained from PBMCs. This chain connects TRBV11-3 to TRBJ2-7; maybe TRBD1 (5 bases). The TCR comes from a man in his sixties in good health and CMV-seropositive. The CDR3 nucleotides read TGTGCCAGATCTCCCTGGGGCGTTTGTGACGAGCAGTACTTC. The encoded protein is CARSPWGVCDEQYF.